The 9 T cell receptor beta chains reported below all come from one sample, sequenced in a study of CD8 T cells in Susac syndrome. Reverse transcription used about 0.45 to 1 ug RNA and random hexamers. Using its own MiXCR run on the immunoSEQ multiplex PCR reads, TCRdb lists one record per CDR3 protein. The repertoire holds 150,000 to 200,000 distinct CDR3 sequences, with 94% as singletons. Sample: CD4+ T cells from PBMCs. The receptors come from a human donor with Susac syndrome.

This chain links TRBV5-1 with TRBJ2-3, with TRBD2 matching 7 bases. The V gene's germline CDR1 is SGHRS and CDR2 YFSETQ. The junction had 3 bases not matched to a gene; V was cut back by 0 bases and J by 2 bases. The CDR3 has 15 amino acids. The CDR3 is CASSLARGNTDTQYF. The CDR3 nucleotides are TGCGCCAGCAGCTTGGCGCGGGGGAACACAGATACGCAGTATTTT.

The J gene is TRBJ2-6, the V gene TRBV2; the match to TRBD1 covers 9 bases. CDR1 and CDR2 from the germline V gene are SNHLY and FYNNEI. CDR3 size: 17 residues. V lost 6 bases to trimming and J lost 0 bases; unmatched junction nucleotides: 6. The CDR3 nucleotides read TGTGCCAGCAGCCGGACAGGGGCTCGCTCTGGGGCCAACGTCCTGACTTTC. Translated: CASSRTGARSGANVLTF.

V gene TRBV9 combines with J gene TRBJ1-1; 7 nucleotides align to TRBD1. Germline lookup yields CDR1 SGDLS and CDR2 YYNGEE. The ends lost 3 bases at V and 1 base at J; junction bases unmatched: 6. CDR3 length equals 15 residues. In nucleotides, the CDR3 is TGTGCCAGCAGCGCCTTAGACAGGGCGAACACTGAAGCTTTCTTT. Translating it yields CASSALDRANTEAFF.

V gene TRBV12-3 or TRBV12-4 combines with J gene TRBJ1-3, with D hard to call. Trimming removed 6 bases from V and 0 bases from J, with 9 bases in between. This CDR3 contains 14 residues. The CDR3 bases are TGTGCCAGCAGCTGGTGGTTCTCTGGAAACACCATATATTTT. Protein sequence: CASSWWFSGNTIYF.

The chain employs TRBV5-1 and TRBJ2-7; 9 bases agree with TRBD1. The CDR3 extends over 17 amino acids. J was trimmed by 0 bases and V by 2 bases; bases with no gene match: 9. Germline assignment: CDR1 SGHRS and CDR2 YFSETQ. The CDR3 loop reads CASSLSVGTGSSYEQYF. The CDR3 nucleotides read TGCGCCAGCAGCTTATCGGTCGGGACAGGGAGCTCCTACGAGCAGTACTTC.

The chain joins TRBV5-4 to TRBJ2-6, with D tentatively TRBD2 (6 bases). There are 15 residues in the CDR3. Trimming removed 4 bases from V and 4 bases from J, with 12 bases in between. The V gene's germline CDR1 is SGHNT and CDR2 YYREEE (reference sequence). DNA of the CDR3: TGTGCCAGCAGCCCGAGGAGGGGCGGGGCCAACGTCCTGACTTTC. It translates to CASSPRRGGANVLTF.

The rearrangement links TRBV2 to TRBJ1-5; no firm D call. V shed 7 bases and J shed 0 bases, with 7 bases lying between them. Germline CDR1 is SNHLY and CDR2 is FYNNEI. This CDR3 spans 13 amino acids. CDR3: CASKRVSNQPQHF. CDR3 nucleotides: TGTGCCAGCAAAAGGGTTAGCAATCAGCCCCAGCATTTT.

V is TRBV15 and J is TRBJ2-7; D is ambiguous. Germline CDR1 reads LNHNV; CDR2 reads YYDKDF (reference sequence). CDR3 length: 13 residues. Between the trimmed V and J ends, which lost 1 base and 3 bases, there was a span of 7 bases. The CDR3 DNA sequence: TGTGCCACCAGCAGAGCGAACAACTACGAGCAGTACTTC. Translating it yields CATSRANNYEQYF.

This clonotype was detected once. V is TRBV12-3 or TRBV12-4 and J is TRBJ1-6, with D possibly TRBD1 on 5 matching bases. CDR3 size: 15 residues. V lost 3 bases, J lost 5 bases, and 11 bases lay in between. The CDR3 bases are TGTGCCAGCAGTTTTCTCGGCAGGGATAATTCACCCCTCCACTTT. Protein: CASSFLGRDNSPLHF.